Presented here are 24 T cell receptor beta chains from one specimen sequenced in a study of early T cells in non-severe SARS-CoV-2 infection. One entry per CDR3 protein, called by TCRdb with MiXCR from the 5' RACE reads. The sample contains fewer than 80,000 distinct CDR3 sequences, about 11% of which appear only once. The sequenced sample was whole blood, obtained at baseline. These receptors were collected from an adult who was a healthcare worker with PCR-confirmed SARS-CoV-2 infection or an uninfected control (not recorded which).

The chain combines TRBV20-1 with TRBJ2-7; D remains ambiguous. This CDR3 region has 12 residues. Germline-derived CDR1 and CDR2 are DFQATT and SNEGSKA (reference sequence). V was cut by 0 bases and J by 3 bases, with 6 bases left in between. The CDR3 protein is CSAREDGYEQYF. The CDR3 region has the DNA TGCAGTGCTAGAGAGGATGGCTACGAGCAGTACTTC.

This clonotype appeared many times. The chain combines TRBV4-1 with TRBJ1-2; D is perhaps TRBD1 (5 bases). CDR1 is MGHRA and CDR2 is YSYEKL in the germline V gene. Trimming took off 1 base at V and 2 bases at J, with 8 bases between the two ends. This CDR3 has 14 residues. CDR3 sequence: CASSQVKGNYGYTF. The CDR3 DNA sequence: TGCGCCAGCAGCCAAGTAAAGGGGAACTATGGCTACACCTTC.

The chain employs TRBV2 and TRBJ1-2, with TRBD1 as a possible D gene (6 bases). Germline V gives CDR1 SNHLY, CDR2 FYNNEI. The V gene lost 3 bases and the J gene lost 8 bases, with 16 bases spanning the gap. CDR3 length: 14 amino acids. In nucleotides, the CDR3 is TGTGCCAGCAGTGATTCCCAGGGGATTCTGGGCTACACCTTC. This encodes CASSDSQGILGYTF.

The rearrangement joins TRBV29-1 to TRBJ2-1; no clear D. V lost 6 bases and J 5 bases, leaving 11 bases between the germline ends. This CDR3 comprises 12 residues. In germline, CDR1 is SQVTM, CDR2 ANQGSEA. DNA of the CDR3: TGCAGCGTGGAAAGACAAAACAATGAGCAGTTCTTC. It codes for CSVERQNNEQFF.

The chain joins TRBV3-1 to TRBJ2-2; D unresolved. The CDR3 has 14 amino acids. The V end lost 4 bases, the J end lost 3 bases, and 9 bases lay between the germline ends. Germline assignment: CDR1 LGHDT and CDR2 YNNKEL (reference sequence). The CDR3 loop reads CASSLRSHTGELFF. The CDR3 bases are TGTGCCAGCAGCCTACGCAGTCACACCGGGGAGCTGTTTTTT.

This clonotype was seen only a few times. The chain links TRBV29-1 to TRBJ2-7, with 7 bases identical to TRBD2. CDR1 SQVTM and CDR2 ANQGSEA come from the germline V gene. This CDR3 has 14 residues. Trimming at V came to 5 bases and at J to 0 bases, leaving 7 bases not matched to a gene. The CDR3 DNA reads TGCAGCGTTACCCCCCTAGCGGACTCCTACGAGCAGTACTTC. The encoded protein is CSVTPLADSYEQYF.

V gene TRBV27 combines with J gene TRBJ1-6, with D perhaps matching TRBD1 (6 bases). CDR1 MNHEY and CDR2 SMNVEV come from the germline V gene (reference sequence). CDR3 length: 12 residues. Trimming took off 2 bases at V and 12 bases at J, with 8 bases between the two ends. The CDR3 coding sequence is TGTGCCAGCAGTTTAACAGGGAAACCCCTCCACTTT. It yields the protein CASSLTGKPLHF.

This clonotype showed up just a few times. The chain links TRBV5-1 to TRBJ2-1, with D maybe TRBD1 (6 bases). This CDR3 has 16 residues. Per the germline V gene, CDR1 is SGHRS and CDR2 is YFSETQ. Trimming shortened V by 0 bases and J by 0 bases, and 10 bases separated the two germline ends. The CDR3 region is CASSLGTGFSYNEQFF. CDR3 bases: TGCGCCAGCAGCTTGGGCACAGGGTTCTCCTACAATGAGCAGTTCTTC.

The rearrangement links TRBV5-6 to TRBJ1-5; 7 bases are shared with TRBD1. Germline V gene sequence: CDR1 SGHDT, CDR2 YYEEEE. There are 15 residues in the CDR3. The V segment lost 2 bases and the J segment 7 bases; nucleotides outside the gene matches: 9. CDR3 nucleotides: TGTGCCAGCAGCTTATATGACAGGGCGCGGCAGCCCCAGCATTTT. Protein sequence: CASSLYDRARQPQHF.

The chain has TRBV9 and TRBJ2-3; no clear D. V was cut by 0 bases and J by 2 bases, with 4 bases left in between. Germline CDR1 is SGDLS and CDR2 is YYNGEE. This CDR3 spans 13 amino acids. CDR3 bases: TGTGCCAGCAGCGTAGATCTCACAGATACGCAGTATTTT. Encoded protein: CASSVDLTDTQYF.

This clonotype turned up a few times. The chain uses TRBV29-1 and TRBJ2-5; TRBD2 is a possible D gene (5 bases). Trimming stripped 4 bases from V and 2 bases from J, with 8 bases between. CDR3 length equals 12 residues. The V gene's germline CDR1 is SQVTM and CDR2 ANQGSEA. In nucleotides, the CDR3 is TGCAGCGTTGCCCCGGGGCAAGAGACCCAGTACTTC. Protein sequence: CSVAPGQETQYF.

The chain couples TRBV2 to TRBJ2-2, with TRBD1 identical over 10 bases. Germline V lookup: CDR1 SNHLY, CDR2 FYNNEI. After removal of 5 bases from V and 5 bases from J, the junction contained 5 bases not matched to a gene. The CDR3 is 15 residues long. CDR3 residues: CASSFDRGRTGELFF. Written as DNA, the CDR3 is TGTGCCAGCAGTTTCGACAGGGGGCGGACCGGGGAGCTGTTTTTT.

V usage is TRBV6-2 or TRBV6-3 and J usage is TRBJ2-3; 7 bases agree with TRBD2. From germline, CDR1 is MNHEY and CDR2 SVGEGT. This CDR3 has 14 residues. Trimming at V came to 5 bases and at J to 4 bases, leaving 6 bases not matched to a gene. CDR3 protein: CASSDSGSADTQYF. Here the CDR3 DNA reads TGTGCCAGCAGTGATAGCGGGTCGGCAGATACGCAGTATTTT.

The CDR3 region is CSVTGVNTEAFF. Written as DNA, the CDR3 is TGCAGCGTTACAGGGGTGAACACTGAAGCTTTCTTT. This chain uses TRBV29-1 with TRBJ1-1; 7 bases fit TRBD1. Trimming removed 5 bases from V and 0 bases from J; junction bases left unmatched: 0. The CDR3 runs 12 residues. The germline gives CDR1 SQVTM, CDR2 ANQGSEA.

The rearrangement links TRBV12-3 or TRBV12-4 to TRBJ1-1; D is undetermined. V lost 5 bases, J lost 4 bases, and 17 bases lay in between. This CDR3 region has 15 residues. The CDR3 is CASSRAGQKTTEAFF. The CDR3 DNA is TGTGCCAGCAGTCGAGCCGGGCAGAAAACCACTGAAGCTTTCTTT.

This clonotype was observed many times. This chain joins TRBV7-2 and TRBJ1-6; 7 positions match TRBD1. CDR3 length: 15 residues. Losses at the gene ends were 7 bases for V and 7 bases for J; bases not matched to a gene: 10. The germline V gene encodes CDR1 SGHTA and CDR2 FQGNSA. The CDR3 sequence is CASTFGQAVNSPLHF. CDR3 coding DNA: TGTGCCAGCACCTTTGGACAGGCAGTAAATTCACCCCTCCACTTT.

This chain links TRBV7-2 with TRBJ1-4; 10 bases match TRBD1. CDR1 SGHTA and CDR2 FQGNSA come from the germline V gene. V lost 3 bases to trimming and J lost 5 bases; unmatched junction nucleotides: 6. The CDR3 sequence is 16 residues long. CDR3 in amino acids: CASSLSTGGANEKLFF. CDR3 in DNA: TGTGCCAGCAGCTTGTCGACAGGGGGCGCAAATGAAAAACTGTTTTTT. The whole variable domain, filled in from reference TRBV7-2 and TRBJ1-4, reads GAGVSQSPSNKVTEKGKDVELRCDPISGHTALYWYRQSLGQGLEFLIYFQGNSAPDKSGLPSDRFSAERTGGSVSTLTIQRTQQEDSAVYLCASSLSTGGANEKLFFGSGTQLSVL.

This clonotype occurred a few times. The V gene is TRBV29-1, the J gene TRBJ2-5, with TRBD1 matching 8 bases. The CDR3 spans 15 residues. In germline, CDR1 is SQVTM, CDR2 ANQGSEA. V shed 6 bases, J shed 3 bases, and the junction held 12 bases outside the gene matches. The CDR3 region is CSVGPTGVPEETQYF. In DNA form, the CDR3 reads TGCAGCGTCGGTCCGACAGGGGTTCCGGAAGAGACCCAGTACTTC. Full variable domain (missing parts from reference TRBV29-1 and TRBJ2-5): SAVISQKPSRDICQRGTSLTIQCQVDSQVTMMFWYRQQPGQSLTLIATANQGSEATYESGFVIDKFPISRPNLTFSTLTVSNMSPEDSSIYLCSVGPTGVPEETQYFGPGTRLLVL.

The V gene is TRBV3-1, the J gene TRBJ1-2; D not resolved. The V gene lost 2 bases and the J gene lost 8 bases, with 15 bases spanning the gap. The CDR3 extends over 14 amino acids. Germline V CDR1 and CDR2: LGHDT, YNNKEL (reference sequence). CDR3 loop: CASSQIQWEEGYTF. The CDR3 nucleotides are TGTGCCAGCAGCCAAATCCAGTGGGAGGAGGGCTACACCTTC.

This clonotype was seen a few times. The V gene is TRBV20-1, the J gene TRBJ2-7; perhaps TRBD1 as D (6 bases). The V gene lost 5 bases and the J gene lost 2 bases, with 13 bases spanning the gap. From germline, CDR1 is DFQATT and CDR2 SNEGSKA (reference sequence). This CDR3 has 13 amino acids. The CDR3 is CSAAGAGAYEQYF. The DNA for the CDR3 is TGCAGTGCTGCAGGGGCCGGGGCCTACGAGCAGTACTTC.

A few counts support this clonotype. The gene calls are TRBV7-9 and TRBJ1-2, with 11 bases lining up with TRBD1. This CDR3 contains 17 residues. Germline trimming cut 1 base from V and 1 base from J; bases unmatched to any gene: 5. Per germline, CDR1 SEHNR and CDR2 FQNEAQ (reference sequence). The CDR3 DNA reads TGTGCCAGCAGCTTAGTTGGACAGGGGGCTCTTAACTATGGCTACACCTTC. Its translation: CASSLVGQGALNYGYTF. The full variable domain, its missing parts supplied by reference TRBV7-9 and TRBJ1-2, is DTGVSQNPRHKITKRGQNVTFRCDPISEHNRLYWYRQTLGQGPEFLTYFQNEAQLEKSRLLSDRFSAERPKGSFSTLEIQRTEQGDSAMYLCASSLVGQGALNYGYTFGSGTRLTVV.

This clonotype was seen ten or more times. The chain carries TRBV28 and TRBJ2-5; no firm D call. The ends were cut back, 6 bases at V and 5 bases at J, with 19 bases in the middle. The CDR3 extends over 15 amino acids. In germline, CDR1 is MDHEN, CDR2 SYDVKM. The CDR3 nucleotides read TGTGCCAGCAGCCCATTAACAAGCTTCTGGGAGACCCAGTACTTC. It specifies CASSPLTSFWETQYF.

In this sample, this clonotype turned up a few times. CDR3 sequence reads: CASSLSRGRTGELFF. CDR3 nucleotide sequence: TGTGCCAGCAGTTTAAGCAGGGGGCGCACCGGGGAGCTGTTTTTT. The chain has TRBV12-3 or TRBV12-4 and TRBJ2-2; TRBD1 aligns across 8 bases. Trimming took 2 bases from V and 4 from J; bases not matched to a gene: 3. The CDR3 spans 15 residues.

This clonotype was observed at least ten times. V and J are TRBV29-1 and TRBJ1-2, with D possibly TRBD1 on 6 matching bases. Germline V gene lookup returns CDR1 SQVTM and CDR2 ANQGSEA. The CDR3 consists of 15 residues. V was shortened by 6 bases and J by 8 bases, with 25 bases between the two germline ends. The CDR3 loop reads CSVGHRLTGSGGYTF. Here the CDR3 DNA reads TGCAGCGTGGGCCATCGTCTGACAGGTTCTGGCGGCTACACCTTC.